This TCR beta chain was recorded in a study of cytomegalovirus exposure and HLA in healthy donors. TCRdb keeps only in-frame clones here, not all; method: immunoSEQ multiplex PCR. The data show about 40,000 clones, 90% to 95% seen once. Trimming stripped 0 bases from V and 5 bases from J, with 8 bases between. This CDR3 contains 14 residues. Whole-study findings and limits: The study designated 150 or so TCR beta chains cytomegalovirus-associated. Reports indicated that the classifier achieved high specificity and sensitivity in diagnosing cytomegalovirus status.

With regard to this clone: Its antigen is unidentified.

This sequence joins TRBV5-3 and TRBJ2-2; TRBD2 is a possible D gene (6 bases). TRBV5-3 counts as an open reading frame of uncertain function. The specimen was PBMCs. The TCR comes from a woman between 18 and 30 years old in good health and CMV-seronegative. DNA for the CDR3: TGTGCCAGAAGCTTGGCGGGAGCAACCGGGGAGCTGTTTTTT. Protein: CARSLAGATGELFF.